This entry features one TCR beta chain sequence. Its antigen specificity is not known. Base qualities are not recorded, but no much larger clone differs from it by a single base. The sample belongs to a study of blood T cell repertoires in COVID-19 (TCRdb year 2020). About the full investigation: Samples covering the acute and convalescent phases of COVID-19 were provided by collaborators in the United States, Italy and Spain. The material from the prospective study consisted of cDNA or gDNA derived from T cells, B-cell-depleted T cells, or PBMCs. Deeply sampled blood TCRbeta repertoires from subjects exposed to, actively infected with, or recovered from COVID-19 were included in the dataset. The repertoires were released in a freely available public database intended as a resource for research on the immune response to SARS-CoV-2. The samples were drawn from the first 160 participants of the ongoing ImmuneRACE study and from 1,254 subjects provided by 6 global collaborators. A de-identified subject ID, COVID-19 status, age in years and sex were almost always included in the sample metadata. Where HLA class I and class II types were available, the types were taken from metadata supplied by the sample provider, not from assay-based typing.

Whole blood was collected in K2EDTA tubes by collaborating institutions according to the institutions' own protocols. For TCRbeta analysis, collaborators shipped samples in one of three forms: frozen whole blood, isolated PBMCs, or DNA extracted from either of those sample types. The immunoSEQ Assay, a bias-controlled multiplex PCR, was used to amplify TCRbeta CDR3 regions from genomic DNA. In the authors' own workflow: Nucleated cell counts per sample were estimated from amplification of reference gene primers within the assay. To quantify the absolute abundance of each unique TCRbeta CDR3 rearrangement, sequence reads were collapsed and filtered. For each sample, productive Simpson clonality was calculated as the square root of Simpson's diversity index across productive rearrangements. TCRdb limited this immuneACCESS table to in-frame rearrangements with V and J called. A share of clones is missing; checked studies link under half to unresolved V genes, and the rest is unexplained. V and J calls and clone size are those listed in that table; D and trimming were worked out from the DNA. The sample table holds roughly 150,000 clones, of which 85% to 90% were seen once. Approximately 4% of the sample goes to the ten largest clones.

The cysteine opens and the phenylalanine closes a CDR3 of 14 amino acids. Just CDR3 DNA is preserved here, 42 bases in frame from base 1. Ends trimmed: V by 5 bases, J by 2 bases; bases unmatched to a gene: 0. For CDR1 and CDR2, the germline V gene lists SGHTA and FQGNSA. Broader findings and caveats from the paper: The quantity of clinical and demographic metadata differed by source and by participant and was supplied without curation.

Sequencing was carried out using peripheral blood. The source of this sequence is a woman in her seventies with acute or convalescent COVID-19. This receptor chain uses TRBV7-2 and TRBJ2-1; 10 central nucleotides agree with TRBD1. The nucleotide sequence is given as TGTGCCAGCAGCGGGACAGGGGCCTACAATGAGCAGTTCTTC. This sequence encodes CASSGTGAYNEQFF. The full variable domain, completed from the reference TRBV7-2 and TRBJ2-1 proteins outside the CDR3, reads GAGVSQSPSNKVTEKGKDVELRCDPISGHTALYWYRQSLGQGLEFLIYFQGNSAPDKSGLPSDRFSAERTGGSVSTLTIQRTQQEDSAVYLCASSGTGAYNEQFFGPGTRLTVL.